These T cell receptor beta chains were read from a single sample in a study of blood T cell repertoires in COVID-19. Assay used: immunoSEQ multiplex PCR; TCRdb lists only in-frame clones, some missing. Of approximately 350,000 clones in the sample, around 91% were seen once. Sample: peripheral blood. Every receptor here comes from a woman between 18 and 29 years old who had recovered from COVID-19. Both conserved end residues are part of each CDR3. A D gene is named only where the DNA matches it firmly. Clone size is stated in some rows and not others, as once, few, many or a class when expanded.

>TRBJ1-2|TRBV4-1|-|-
CASSLYSRTEDGYTF
TGCGCCAGCAGTCTCTATTCGAGGACTGAGGATGGCTACACCTTC
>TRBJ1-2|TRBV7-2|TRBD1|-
CASSLIQGEGYTF
TGTGCCAGCAGCTTAATACAGGGGGAAGGCTACACCTTC
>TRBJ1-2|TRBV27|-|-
CASSPRMSGGPTANYGYTF
TGTGCCAGCAGTCCCCGGATGTCGGGGGGTCCTACAGCTAACTATGGCTACACCTTC
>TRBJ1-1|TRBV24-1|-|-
CATSDQSAGNEAFF
TGTGCCACCAGTGATCAGAGTGCGGGCAATGAAGCTTTCTTT
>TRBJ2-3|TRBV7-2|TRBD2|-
CASSLVSSGRDTDTQYF
TGTGCCAGCAGCTTAGTTTCTAGCGGGAGGGACACAGATACGCAGTATTTT
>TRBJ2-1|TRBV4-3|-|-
CASSQEVGQRYYNEQFF
TGCGCCAGCAGCCAAGAAGTGGGCCAGCGGTACTACAATGAGCAGTTCTTC
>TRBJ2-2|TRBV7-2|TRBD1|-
CASSAGQGAGELFF
TGTGCCAGCAGCGCGGGACAGGGCGCCGGGGAGCTGTTTTTT
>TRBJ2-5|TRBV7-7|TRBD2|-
CASSSGLAETQETQYF
TGTGCCAGCAGTTCGGGACTAGCGGAGACACAAGAGACCCAGTACTTC
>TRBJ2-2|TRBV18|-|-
CASAPDGGTGELFF
TGTGCCAGCGCCCCCGACGGAGGCACCGGGGAGCTGTTTTTT
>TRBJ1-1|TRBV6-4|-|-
CASSQGMNTEAFF
TGTGCCAGCAGTCAGGGAATGAACACTGAAGCTTTCTTT
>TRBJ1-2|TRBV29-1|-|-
CSVLENNYGYTF
TGCAGCGTTCTAGAAAACAACTATGGCTACACCTTC
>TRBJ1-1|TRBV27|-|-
CASSQLRVGEAFF
TGTGCCAGCAGCCAACTACGGGTCGGGGAAGCTTTCTTT
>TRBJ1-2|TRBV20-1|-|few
CSASARNYGYTF
TGCAGTGCTAGTGCCAGAAACTATGGCTACACCTTC
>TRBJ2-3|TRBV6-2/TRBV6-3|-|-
CASSWLNTDTQYF
TGTGCCAGCAGTTGGCTCAACACAGATACGCAGTATTTT
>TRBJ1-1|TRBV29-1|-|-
CSVVYGNTEAFF
TGCAGCGTTGTATACGGGAACACTGAAGCTTTCTTT
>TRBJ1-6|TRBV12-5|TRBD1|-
CASGGQGSSPLHF
TGTGCTAGTGGAGGACAGGGCTCATCACCCCTCCACTTT
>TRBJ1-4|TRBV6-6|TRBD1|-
CASRGIPGQSEKLFF
TGTGCCAGCAGAGGCATTCCGGGACAGAGTGAAAAACTGTTTTTT
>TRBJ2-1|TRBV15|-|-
CATGAVGFYEQFF
TGTGCCACCGGGGCAGTGGGATTTTATGAGCAGTTCTTC
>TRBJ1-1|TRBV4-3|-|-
CASSPGRATEAFF
TGCGCCAGCAGCCCGGGCAGGGCCACTGAAGCTTTCTTT
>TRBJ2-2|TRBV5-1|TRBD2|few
CASSFRLAGADTGELFF
TGCGCCAGCAGTTTCAGACTAGCGGGAGCCGACACCGGGGAGCTGTTTTTT
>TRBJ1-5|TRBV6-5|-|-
CASSRGTDSNQPQHF
TGTGCCAGCAGTAGGGGGACGGATAGCAATCAGCCCCAGCATTTT
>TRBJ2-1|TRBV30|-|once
CAWSPRVGSYNEQFF
TGTGCCTGGAGTCCCCGGGTGGGCTCCTACAATGAGCAGTTCTTC
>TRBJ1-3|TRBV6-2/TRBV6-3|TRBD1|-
CASSLRTGQGSGNTIYF
TGTGCCAGCAGTTTGCGGACAGGTCAAGGATCTGGAAACACCATATATTTT
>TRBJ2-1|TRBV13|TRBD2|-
CASSNSGRGHNEQFF
TGTGCCAGCAGCAATAGCGGGAGGGGCCACAATGAGCAGTTCTTC
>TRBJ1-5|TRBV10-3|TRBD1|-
CAISESTGGDQPQHF
TGTGCCATCAGTGAGTCGACAGGGGGCGACCAGCCCCAGCATTTT
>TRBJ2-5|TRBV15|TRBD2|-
CATSVEAGVVETQYF
TGTGCCACCAGCGTTGAGGCGGGAGTGGTAGAGACCCAGTACTTC
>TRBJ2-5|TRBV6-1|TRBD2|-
CASSEWTSGEETQYF
TGTGCCAGCAGTGAATGGACTAGCGGAGAAGAGACCCAGTACTTC
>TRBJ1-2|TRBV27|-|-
CASSQAGIYYGYTF
TGTGCCAGCAGCCAGGCAGGGATATACTATGGCTACACCTTC
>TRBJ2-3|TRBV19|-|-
CASSIGNSPPDTQYF
TGTGCCAGTAGTATAGGCAATAGCCCCCCAGATACGCAGTATTTT
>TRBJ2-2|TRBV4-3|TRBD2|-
CASSQDLSSGSVLDPGELFF
TGCGCCAGCAGCCAAGATTTGTCTAGCGGGAGCGTTTTAGATCCCGGGGAGCTGTTTTTT
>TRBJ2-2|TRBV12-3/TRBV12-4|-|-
CASSLRAGELFF
TGTGCCAGCAGTTTACGCGCCGGGGAGCTGTTTTTT
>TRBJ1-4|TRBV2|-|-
CASSEMRVNEKLFF
TGTGCCAGCAGTGAAATGAGGGTTAATGAAAAACTGTTTTTT
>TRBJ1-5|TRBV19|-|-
CASSVQGPQPQHF
TGTGCCAGTAGTGTACAGGGACCTCAGCCCCAGCATTTT
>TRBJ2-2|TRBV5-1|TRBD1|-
CASSLNDRGTGELFF
TGCGCCAGCAGCTTGAACGACAGGGGCACCGGGGAGCTGTTTTTT
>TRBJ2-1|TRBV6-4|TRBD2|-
CASSVHGGTSGDNEQFF
TGTGCCAGCAGTGTTCACGGAGGGACTAGCGGCGACAATGAGCAGTTCTTC
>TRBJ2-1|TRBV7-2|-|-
CASSFGVRGWNEQFF
TGTGCCAGCAGCTTTGGGGTAAGGGGCTGGAATGAGCAGTTCTTC
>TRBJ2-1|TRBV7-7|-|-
CASSPSPSDYNEQFF
TGTGCCAGCAGCCCCTCCCCCTCAGACTACAATGAGCAGTTCTTC
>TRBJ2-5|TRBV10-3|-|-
CAIGGRMQETQYF
TGTGCCATCGGTGGCAGAATGCAAGAGACCCAGTACTTC
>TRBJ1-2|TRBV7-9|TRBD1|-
CASSFLSTGRYGYTF
TGTGCCAGCAGCTTCCTCTCGACAGGGCGCTATGGCTACACCTTC
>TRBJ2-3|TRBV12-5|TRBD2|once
CASGLGLTSGTDTQYF
TGTGCTAGTGGTTTGGGCCTGACTAGCGGCACAGATACGCAGTATTTT
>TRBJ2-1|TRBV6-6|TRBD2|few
CASSFGTSGTDEQFF
TGTGCCAGCAGTTTCGGGACTAGCGGGACAGATGAGCAGTTCTTC
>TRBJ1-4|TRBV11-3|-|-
CASSNDRQGWEKLFF
TGTGCCAGCAGCAACGACAGGCAGGGCTGGGAAAAACTGTTTTTT
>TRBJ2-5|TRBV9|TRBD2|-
CASSPGTSGIEETQYF
TGTGCCAGCAGCCCAGGGACTAGCGGAATCGAAGAGACCCAGTACTTC
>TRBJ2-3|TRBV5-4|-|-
CASSTDRSTDTQYF
TGTGCCAGCAGCACAGACCGAAGCACAGATACGCAGTATTTT
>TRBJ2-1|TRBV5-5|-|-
CASSLVAATSYNEQFF
TGTGCCAGCAGCTTGGTGGCCGCAACATCCTACAATGAGCAGTTCTTC
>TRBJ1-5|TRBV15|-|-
CATSRGPPGNGNQPQHF
TGTGCCACCAGCAGAGGTCCCCCAGGGAACGGCAATCAGCCCCAGCATTTT
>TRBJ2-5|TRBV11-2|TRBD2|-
CASSLWDSGLAATQYF
TGTGCCAGCAGCTTATGGGATAGTGGACTAGCGGCTACCCAGTACTTC
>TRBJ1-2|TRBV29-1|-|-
CSVVKGEYGYTF
TGCAGCGTTGTGAAAGGGGAATATGGCTACACCTTC
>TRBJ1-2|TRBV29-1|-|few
CSVEPRTPGMDGYTF
TGCAGCGTTGAGCCCCGGACCCCAGGGATGGATGGCTACACCTTC
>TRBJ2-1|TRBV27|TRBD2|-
CASRIAGVHNEQFF
TGTGCCAGCAGGATAGCGGGAGTCCACAATGAGCAGTTCTTC
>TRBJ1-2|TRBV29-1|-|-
CSVSRGSGIGYTF
TGCAGCGTCTCCCGGGGGTCTGGTATTGGCTACACCTTC
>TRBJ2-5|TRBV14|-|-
CASSQEIRGSDTSETQYF
TGTGCCAGCAGCCAAGAAATAAGGGGGAGCGATACCAGCGAGACCCAGTACTTC
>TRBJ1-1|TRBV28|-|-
CASSHGGTMNTEAFF
TGTGCCAGCAGTCACGGGGGGACCATGAACACTGAAGCTTTCTTT
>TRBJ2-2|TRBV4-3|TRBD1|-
CASSRFTGAGFTGELFF
TGCGCCAGCAGCCGATTCACAGGGGCCGGGTTCACCGGGGAGCTGTTTTTT
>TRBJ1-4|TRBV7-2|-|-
CASSLAGGYLGTNEKLFF
TGTGCCAGCAGCTTAGCGGGGGGGTACCTCGGGACTAATGAAAAACTGTTTTTT